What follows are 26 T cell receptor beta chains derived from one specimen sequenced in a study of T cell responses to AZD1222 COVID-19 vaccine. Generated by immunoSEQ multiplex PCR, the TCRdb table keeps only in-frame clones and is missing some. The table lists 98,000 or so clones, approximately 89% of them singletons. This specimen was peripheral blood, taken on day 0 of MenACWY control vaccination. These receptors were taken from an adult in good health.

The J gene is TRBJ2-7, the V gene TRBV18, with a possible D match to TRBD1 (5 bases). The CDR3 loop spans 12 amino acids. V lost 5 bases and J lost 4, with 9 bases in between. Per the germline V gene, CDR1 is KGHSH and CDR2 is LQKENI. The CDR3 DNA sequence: TGTGCCAGCTCATCCACAGGTTACGAGCAGTACTTC. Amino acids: CASSSTGYEQYF.

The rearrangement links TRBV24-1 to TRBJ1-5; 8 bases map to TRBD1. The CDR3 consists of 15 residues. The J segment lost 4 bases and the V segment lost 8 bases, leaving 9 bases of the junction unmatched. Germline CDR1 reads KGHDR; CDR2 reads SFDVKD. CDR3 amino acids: CATIPAGTGNQPQHF. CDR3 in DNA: TGTGCCACCATTCCGGCCGGGACAGGAAATCAGCCCCAGCATTTT.

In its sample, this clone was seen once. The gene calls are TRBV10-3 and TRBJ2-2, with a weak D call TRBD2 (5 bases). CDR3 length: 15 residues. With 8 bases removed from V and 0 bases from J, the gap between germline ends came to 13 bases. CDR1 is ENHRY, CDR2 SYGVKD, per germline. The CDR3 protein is CAIGPRESNTGELFF. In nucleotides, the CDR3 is TGTGCCATCGGACCGAGGGAATCGAACACCGGGGAGCTGTTTTTT.

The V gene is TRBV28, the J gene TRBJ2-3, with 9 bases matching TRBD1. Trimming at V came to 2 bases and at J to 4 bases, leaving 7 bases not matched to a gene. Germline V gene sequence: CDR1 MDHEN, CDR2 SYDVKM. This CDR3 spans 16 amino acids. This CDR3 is CASSLPSQGAADTQYF. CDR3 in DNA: TGTGCCAGCAGTTTACCGTCACAGGGGGCCGCAGATACGCAGTATTTT.

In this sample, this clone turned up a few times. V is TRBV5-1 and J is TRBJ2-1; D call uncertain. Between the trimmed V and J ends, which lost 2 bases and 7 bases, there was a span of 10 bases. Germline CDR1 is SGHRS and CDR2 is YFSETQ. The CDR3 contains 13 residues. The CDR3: CASSFSLFNEQFF. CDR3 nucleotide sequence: TGCGCCAGCAGCTTTTCCCTTTTTAATGAGCAGTTCTTC.

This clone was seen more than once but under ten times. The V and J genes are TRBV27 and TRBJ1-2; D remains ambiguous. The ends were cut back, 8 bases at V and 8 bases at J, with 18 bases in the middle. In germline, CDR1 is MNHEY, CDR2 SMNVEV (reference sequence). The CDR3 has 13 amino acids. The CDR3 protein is CASGVFSQFGYTF. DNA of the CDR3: TGTGCCAGCGGCGTATTCTCCCAATTCGGCTACACCTTC.

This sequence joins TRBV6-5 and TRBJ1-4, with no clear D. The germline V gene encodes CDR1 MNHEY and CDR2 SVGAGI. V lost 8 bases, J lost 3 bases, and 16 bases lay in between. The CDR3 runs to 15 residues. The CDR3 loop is CASLSKAAANEKLFF. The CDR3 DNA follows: TGTGCCAGCCTATCCAAGGCGGCGGCTAATGAAAAACTGTTTTTT.

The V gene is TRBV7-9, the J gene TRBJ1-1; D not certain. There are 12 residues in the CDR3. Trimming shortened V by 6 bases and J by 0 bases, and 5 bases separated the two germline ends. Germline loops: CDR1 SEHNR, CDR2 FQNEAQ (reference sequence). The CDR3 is CASRAVNTEAFF. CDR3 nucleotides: TGTGCCAGCAGGGCTGTGAACACTGAAGCTTTCTTT.

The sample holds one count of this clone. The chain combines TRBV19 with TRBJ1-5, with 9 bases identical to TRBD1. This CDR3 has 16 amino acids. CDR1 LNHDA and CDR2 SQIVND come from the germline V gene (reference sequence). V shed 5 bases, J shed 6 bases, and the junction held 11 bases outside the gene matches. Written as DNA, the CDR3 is TGTGCCAGTAGTGTGCATCCGGGACAGGGCACTCAGCCCCAGCATTTT. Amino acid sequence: CASSVHPGQGTQPQHF.

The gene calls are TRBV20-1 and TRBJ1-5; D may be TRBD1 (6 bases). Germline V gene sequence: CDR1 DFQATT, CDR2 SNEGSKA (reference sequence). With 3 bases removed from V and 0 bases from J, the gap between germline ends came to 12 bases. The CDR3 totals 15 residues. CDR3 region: CSASAGGYSNQPQHF. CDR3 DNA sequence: TGCAGTGCTAGTGCCGGGGGCTATAGCAATCAGCCCCAGCATTTT.

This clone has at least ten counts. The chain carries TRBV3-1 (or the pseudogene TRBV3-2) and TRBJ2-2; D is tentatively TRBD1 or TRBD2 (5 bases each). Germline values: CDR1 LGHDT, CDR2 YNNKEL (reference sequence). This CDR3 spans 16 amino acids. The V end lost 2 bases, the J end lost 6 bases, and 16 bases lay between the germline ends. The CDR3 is CASSQLGVGAAGELFF. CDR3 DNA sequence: TGTGCCAGCAGCCAATTGGGGGTTGGCGCAGCCGGGGAGCTGTTTTTT.

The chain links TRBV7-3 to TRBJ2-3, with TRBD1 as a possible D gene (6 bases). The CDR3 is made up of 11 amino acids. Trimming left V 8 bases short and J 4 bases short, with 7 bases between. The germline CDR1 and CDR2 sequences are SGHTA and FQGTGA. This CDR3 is CASAGADTQYF. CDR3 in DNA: TGTGCCAGCGCAGGGGCAGATACGCAGTATTTT.

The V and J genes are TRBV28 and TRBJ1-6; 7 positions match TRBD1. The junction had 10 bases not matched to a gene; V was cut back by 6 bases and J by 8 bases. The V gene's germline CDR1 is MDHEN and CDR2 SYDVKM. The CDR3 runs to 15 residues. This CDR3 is CASSLAAGGHSPLHF. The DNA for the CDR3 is TGTGCCAGCAGCCTTGCGGCAGGGGGACATTCACCCCTCCACTTT.

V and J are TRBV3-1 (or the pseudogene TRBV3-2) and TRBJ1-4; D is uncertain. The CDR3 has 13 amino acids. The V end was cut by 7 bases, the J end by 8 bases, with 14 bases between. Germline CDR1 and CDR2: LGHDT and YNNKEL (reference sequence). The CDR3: CASTPRDGEKLFF. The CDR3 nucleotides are TGTGCCAGCACCCCTCGAGACGGCGAAAAACTGTTTTTT.

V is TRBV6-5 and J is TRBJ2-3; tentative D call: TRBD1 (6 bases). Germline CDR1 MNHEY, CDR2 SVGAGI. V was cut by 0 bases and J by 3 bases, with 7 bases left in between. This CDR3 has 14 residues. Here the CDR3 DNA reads TGTGCCAGCAGTTACTCTACAGGGACAGATACGCAGTATTTT. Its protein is CASSYSTGTDTQYF.

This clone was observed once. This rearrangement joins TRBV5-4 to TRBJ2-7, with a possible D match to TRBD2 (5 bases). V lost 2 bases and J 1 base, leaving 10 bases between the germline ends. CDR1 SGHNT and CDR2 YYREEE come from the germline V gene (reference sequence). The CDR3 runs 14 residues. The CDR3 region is CASSLSGVSYEQYF. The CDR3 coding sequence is TGTGCCAGCAGCTTATCCGGGGTTTCCTACGAGCAGTACTTC.

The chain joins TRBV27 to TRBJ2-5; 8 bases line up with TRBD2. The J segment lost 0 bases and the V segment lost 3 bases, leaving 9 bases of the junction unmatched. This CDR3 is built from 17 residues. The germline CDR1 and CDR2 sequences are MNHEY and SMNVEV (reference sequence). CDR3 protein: CASSFGTASGYQETQYF. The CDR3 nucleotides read TGTGCCAGCAGTTTTGGCACGGCTAGCGGGTACCAAGAGACCCAGTACTTC.

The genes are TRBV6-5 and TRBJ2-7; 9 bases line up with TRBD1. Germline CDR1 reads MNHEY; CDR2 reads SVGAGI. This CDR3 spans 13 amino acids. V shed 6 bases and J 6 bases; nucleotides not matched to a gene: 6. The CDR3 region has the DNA TGTGCCAGCAGGACCGGGACAGGGTTCGAGCAGTACTTC. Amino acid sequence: CASRTGTGFEQYF.

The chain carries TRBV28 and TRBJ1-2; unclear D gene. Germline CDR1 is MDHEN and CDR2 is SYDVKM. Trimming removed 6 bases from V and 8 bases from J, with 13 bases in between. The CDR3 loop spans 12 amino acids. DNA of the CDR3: TGTGCCAGCAGCCTCCCCTTCGTGGGCTACACCTTC. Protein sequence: CASSLPFVGYTF.

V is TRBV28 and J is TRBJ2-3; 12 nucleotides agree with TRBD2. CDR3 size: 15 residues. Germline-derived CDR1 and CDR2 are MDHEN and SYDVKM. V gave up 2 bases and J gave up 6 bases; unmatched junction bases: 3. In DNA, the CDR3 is TGTGCCAGCAGTTTAAGGACTAGCGGGGCTGATACGCAGTATTTT. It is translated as CASSLRTSGADTQYF.

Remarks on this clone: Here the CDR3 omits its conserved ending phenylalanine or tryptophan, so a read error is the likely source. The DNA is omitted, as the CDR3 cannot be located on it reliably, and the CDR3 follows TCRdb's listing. The CDR3 loop reads CASSLGGRNWI. J is TRBJ1-2 and V is TRBV11-2. The CDR3 has 11 residues if both end residues are counted. CDR1 and CDR2 (germline): SGHAT, FQNNGV.

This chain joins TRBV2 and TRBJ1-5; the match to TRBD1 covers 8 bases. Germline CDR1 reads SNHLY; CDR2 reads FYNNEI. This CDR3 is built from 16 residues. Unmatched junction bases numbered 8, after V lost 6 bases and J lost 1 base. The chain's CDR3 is CASSLDRARSNQPQHF. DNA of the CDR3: TGTGCCAGCAGCTTGGACAGGGCGAGGAGCAATCAGCCCCAGCATTTT.

The CDR3 DNA follows: TGTGCCAGCAGCTCTACGTGGGGCGGTGAAAAACTGTTTTTT. Protein product: CASSSTWGGEKLFF. The genes are TRBV5-6 and TRBJ1-4; maybe TRBD1 (5 bases). Germline CDR1 and CDR2: SGHDT and YYEEEE. CDR3 length: 14 amino acids. Trimming left V 3 bases short and J 7 bases short, with 13 bases between.

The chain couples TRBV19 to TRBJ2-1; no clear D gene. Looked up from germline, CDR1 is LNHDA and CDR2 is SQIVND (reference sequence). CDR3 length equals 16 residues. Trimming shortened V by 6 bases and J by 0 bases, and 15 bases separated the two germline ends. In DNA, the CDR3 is TGTGCCAGTAGATTAGAACACACGAGCTCCTACAATGAGCAGTTCTTC. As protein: CASRLEHTSSYNEQFF.

CDR3 bases: TGTGCCAGCTCACCACGGGTCGATGCAGGGGAGGGTGAGCAGTTCTTC. Its translation: CASSPRVDAGEGEQFF. This chain connects TRBV18 to TRBJ2-1; weak D call: TRBD2 (7 bases). Germline V CDR1 and CDR2: KGHSH, LQKENI. The V gene lost 1 base and the J gene lost 9 bases, with 19 bases spanning the gap. The CDR3 spans 16 residues.

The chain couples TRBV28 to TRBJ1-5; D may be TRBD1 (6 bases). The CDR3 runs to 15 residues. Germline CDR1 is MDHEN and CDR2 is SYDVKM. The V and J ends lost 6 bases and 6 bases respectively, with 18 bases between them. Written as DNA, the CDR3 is TGTGCCAGCAGCCCGGGGGGGGCGCGGGGTCAGCCCCAGCATTTT. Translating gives CASSPGGARGQPQHF.